This T cell receptor (beta chain) was captured in a study of blood T cell repertoires in COVID-19 (TCRdb year 2020). For context, the study as a whole: Samples covering the acute and convalescent phases of COVID-19 were provided by collaborators in the United States, Italy and Spain. The prospective study material was composed of cDNA or gDNA derived from T cells, B-cell-depleted T cells, or PBMCs. Subjects who had been exposed to COVID-19, were actively infected with it, or had recovered from it provided the deeply sampled blood TCRbeta repertoires that made up the dataset. The repertoires were made available in a free public database intended to serve as a resource for research on the immune response to SARS-CoV-2. The samples were drawn from the first 160 participants of the ongoing ImmuneRACE study and from 950 to 1,500 subjects provided by 6 global collaborators. Sample metadata almost always included a de-identified subject ID, COVID-19 status, age in years and sex. Where HLA class I and class II types were available, the types were taken from metadata supplied by the sample provider, not from assay-based typing. Broad study findings and their caveats: The quantity of clinical and demographic metadata differed by source and by participant and was supplied without curation.

The CDR3 runs 14 residues from the cysteine to the phenylalanine. The kept DNA is CDR3 alone, 42 bases in frame from the first base. Trimming takes 2 bases off V and 2 bases off J; junction bases not matched to a gene: 1. For CDR1 and CDR2, the germline V gene lists SGHTS and YDEGEE. The immunoSEQ Assay, a bias-controlled multiplex PCR, was used to amplify TCRbeta CDR3 regions from genomic DNA. In the original analysis: The number of nucleated cells in each sample was estimated from the amplification of reference gene primers within the assay. Sequence reads were collapsed and filtered to measure the absolute abundance of every unique TCRbeta CDR3 rearrangement. For each sample, productive Simpson clonality was calculated by taking the square root of Simpson's diversity index across productive rearrangements. The table was pulled from immuneACCESS by TCRdb, which kept in-frame rearrangements only. Such tables lose some clones; where checked, under half of the loss comes from unresolved V genes, and the rest has no known cause. V and J calls and clone size are those listed in that table; D and trimming were worked out from the DNA. In all, the sample holds 100,000 to 150,000 clones, and under 90% of those were seen once. The ten largest clones add up to about 5% of the sample.

Whole blood was collected in K2EDTA tubes by collaborating institutions according to the institutions' own protocols. Collaborator samples were shipped for TCRbeta analysis as frozen whole blood, isolated PBMCs, or DNA extracted from either sample type. As for this clone: The antigen it recognizes is unknown. No much larger clone exists at a distance of one base, and base qualities are not known.

Recombination connected TRBV5-8 to TRBJ2-1, and 7 junctional nucleotides match TRBD1. The source material was peripheral blood. The sequence came from a woman between 70 and 85 years old with acute or convalescent COVID-19. The DNA sequence is given as TGTGCCAGCAGCTTAGGGGGCCCCTACAATGAGCAGTTCTTC. This codes for CASSLGGPYNEQFF.